The T cell receptor (beta chain) under discussion was sequenced for a study of CD8+ T cells in alopecia areata. RNA extraction and reverse transcription yielded cDNA as sequencing template. The protocol was immunoSEQ multiplex PCR, while the TCRdb copy is restricted to in-frame clones and leaves out a portion. Here the sample spans over 120,000 clones, 45% to 60% being singletons. The investigators collected lesional scalp punch biopsies and peripheral blood from alopecia areata patients. The germline gives CDR1 MNHNY, CDR2 SVGAGI (reference sequence). The CDR3 covers 15 residues. Trimming removed 7 bases from V and 6 bases from J; junction bases left unmatched: 10.

The source was CD4+ T cells sorted from blood, collected at week 0. V usage is TRBV6-6 and J usage is TRBJ2-7, with 12 bases identical to TRBD1. The sequence was obtained from a human donor with alopecia areata. The CDR3 DNA follows: TGTGCCAGCACTAGGCCCGGGACAGGGGGCATCGAGCAGTACTTC. It translates to CASTRPGTGGIEQYF.